Listed below are T cell receptor beta chains from one sample, sequenced in a study of post-analysis software for immune sequencing data. TCRdb recomputed calls from the PCR reads with MiXCR, one row per CDR3 protein. The sample yields some 370,000 distinct CDR3 sequences, about a third seen once. Sequencing was performed on blood. The receptor source for this set is a girl aged 5 to 17 with multiple sclerosis. Both conserved end residues are part of each CDR3. A D gene is named only where the DNA matches it firmly. Only part of the rows carry a size: once, few, many, or a class if the clone is expanded.

size: few
D: TRBD2
V: TRBV12-5
J: TRBJ2-3
CDR3: CASGLTGLGGTDTQYF
DNA: TGTGCTAGTGGTTTGACTGGACTAGGTGGCACAGATACGCAGTATTTT

size: once
D: TRBD1
V: TRBV20-1
J: TRBJ1-1
CDR3: CSARDRSRGTEAFF
DNA: TGCAGTGCTAGAGATCGGTCCAGGGGGACTGAAGCTTTCTTT

size: -
D: -
V: TRBV13
J: TRBJ2-7
CDR3: CASSSGPDLVGEQYF
DNA: TGTGCCAGCAGCTCCGGACCTGATCTGGTGGGGGAGCAGTACTTC

size: -
D: TRBD2
V: TRBV20-1
J: TRBJ2-1
CDR3: CSASGLAGGRMRNEQFF
DNA: TGCAGTGCTTCGGGACTAGCGGGGGGCCGGATGAGGAATGAGCAGTTCTTC

size: few
D: -
V: TRBV6-4
J: TRBJ2-1
CDR3: CASSEWGEDYNEQFF
DNA: TGTGCCAGCAGTGAGTGGGGGGAGGACTACAATGAGCAGTTCTTC

size: few
D: -
V: TRBV14
J: TRBJ2-7
CDR3: CASSQEAGGRYYEQYF
DNA: TGTGCCAGCAGCCAAGAAGCCGGGGGACGATACTACGAGCAGTACTTC

size: -
D: -
V: TRBV7-8
J: TRBJ1-2
CDR3: CASSLASAGLEYGYTF
DNA: TGTGCCAGCAGCTTAGCTTCGGCAGGCCTAGAGTATGGCTACACCTTC

size: once
D: TRBD1
V: TRBV20-1
J: TRBJ1-6
CDR3: CSASRTGAVQVSPLHF
DNA: TGCAGTGCTTCACGGACAGGGGCCGTTCAGGTTTCACCCCTCCACTTT

size: -
D: -
V: TRBV3-1
J: TRBJ2-2
CDR3: CASSQYRGLNTGELFF
DNA: TGTGCCAGCAGCCAATATCGGGGACTCAACACCGGGGAGCTGTTTTTT

size: few
D: -
V: TRBV4-3
J: TRBJ2-7
CDR3: CASSQDTGGPYEQYF
DNA: TGCGCCAGCAGCCAAGATACCGGGGGGCCCTACGAGCAGTACTTC

size: -
D: -
V: TRBV4-3
J: TRBJ1-6
CDR3: CASSQGVGLGSSPLHF
DNA: TGCGCCAGCAGCCAAGGAGTGGGCCTCGGAAGTTCACCCCTCCACTTT

size: few
D: TRBD2
V: TRBV6-5
J: TRBJ2-1
CDR3: CASTYASGGYNEQFF
DNA: TGTGCCAGCACGTACGCTAGCGGGGGGTACAATGAGCAGTTCTTC

size: -
D: -
V: TRBV5-4
J: TRBJ2-3
CDR3: CASSLDPTDTQYF
DNA: TGTGCCAGCAGCTTGGATCCGACAGATACGCAGTATTTT

size: -
D: TRBD2
V: TRBV4-1
J: TRBJ2-3
CDR3: CASSQGTQRGKKSTDTQYF
DNA: TGCGCCAGCAGCCAAGGTACCCAGCGGGGTAAGAAAAGCACAGATACGCAGTATTTT

size: few
D: -
V: TRBV6-1
J: TRBJ1-5
CDR3: CASSDLTPVGQPQHF
DNA: TGTGCCAGCAGTGATTTAACGCCGGTAGGACAGCCCCAGCATTTT

size: -
D: TRBD2
V: TRBV27
J: TRBJ2-3
CDR3: CASRRGGSVVLFEDTQYF
DNA: TGTGCCAGCCGCCGGGGGGGGTCAGTCGTCTTGTTCGAAGATACGCAGTATTTT

size: few
D: -
V: TRBV6-1
J: TRBJ2-3
CDR3: CASSEWVVTDTQYF
DNA: TGTGCCAGCAGTGAATGGGTAGTCACAGATACGCAGTATTTT

size: -
D: -
V: TRBV9
J: TRBJ2-3
CDR3: CASSAAGGKMLDTQYF
DNA: TGTGCCAGCAGCGCCGCCGGGGGCAAGATGTTAGATACGCAGTATTTT

size: -
D: -
V: TRBV4-3
J: TRBJ2-1
CDR3: CASSQVPYNEQFF
DNA: TGCGCCAGCAGCCAAGTCCCTTACAATGAGCAGTTCTTC

size: -
D: -
V: TRBV7-9
J: TRBJ2-1
CDR3: CASSLASADNEQFF
DNA: TGTGCCAGCAGCTTAGCTAGCGCGGACAATGAGCAGTTCTTC

size: few
D: -
V: TRBV6-5
J: TRBJ1-2
CDR3: CASSLLSPGGHYGYTF
DNA: TGTGCCAGCAGCCTCCTCTCTCCGGGGGGTCACTATGGCTACACCTTC

size: -
D: -
V: TRBV5-5
J: TRBJ2-1
CDR3: CASSPIRNEQFF
DNA: TGTGCCAGCAGCCCCATCCGCAATGAGCAGTTCTTC

size: few
D: TRBD2
V: TRBV4-3
J: TRBJ2-3
CDR3: CASSTRLAGATDTQYF
DNA: TGCGCCAGCAGCACACGACTAGCGGGTGCCACAGATACGCAGTATTTT

size: -
D: -
V: TRBV24-1
J: TRBJ1-5
CDR3: CATSDLRGLSNQPQHF
DNA: TGTGCCACCAGTGATTTAAGGGGTCTGAGCAATCAGCCCCAGCATTTT

size: -
D: -
V: TRBV5-1
J: TRBJ1-5
CDR3: CASLVGGYSNQPQHF
DNA: TGCGCCAGCTTGGTCGGGGGATATAGCAATCAGCCCCAGCATTTT

size: -
D: -
V: TRBV27
J: TRBJ1-6
CDR3: CASSWTVLRDPPLHF
DNA: TGTGCCAGCAGTTGGACAGTCCTTCGGGATCCACCCCTCCACTTT

size: -
D: TRBD1
V: TRBV4-1
J: TRBJ2-7
CDR3: CASSQDPGTGFPYEQYF
DNA: TGCGCCAGCAGCCAAGATCCCGGGACAGGGTTTCCCTACGAGCAGTACTTC

size: -
D: -
V: TRBV12-3/TRBV12-4
J: TRBJ1-5
CDR3: CATQNIQATYSNQPQHF
DNA: TGTGCCACCCAAAACATACAGGCGACGTATAGCAATCAGCCCCAGCATTTT

size: -
D: TRBD1
V: TRBV7-9
J: TRBJ2-7
CDR3: CASSSGTVIYEQYF
DNA: TGTGCCAGCAGTTCCGGGACAGTGATCTACGAGCAGTACTTC

size: -
D: -
V: TRBV3-1
J: TRBJ1-2
CDR3: CASSQAVLNYGYTF
DNA: TGTGCCAGCAGCCAAGCAGTGCTAAACTATGGCTACACCTTC

size: many
D: -
V: TRBV6-5
J: TRBJ1-6
CDR3: CASSRVRGLGDSPLHF
DNA: TGTGCCAGCAGCCGAGTGAGGGGACTGGGGGATTCACCCCTCCACTTT

size: -
D: TRBD2
V: TRBV4-2
J: TRBJ2-1
CDR3: CASSTSGRREQFF
DNA: TGTGCCAGCAGCACTAGCGGGAGAAGAGAGCAGTTCTTC

size: few
D: -
V: TRBV6-5
J: TRBJ2-7
CDR3: CASSKSGPNSYEQYF
DNA: TGTGCCAGCAGTAAGAGTGGCCCCAACTCCTACGAGCAGTACTTC

size: -
D: -
V: TRBV4-2
J: TRBJ2-1
CDR3: CASSQRAWDSYSYNEQFF
DNA: TGTGCCAGCAGCCAACGTGCCTGGGACTCCTACTCCTACAATGAGCAGTTCTTC

size: -
D: TRBD2
V: TRBV5-1
J: TRBJ2-5
CDR3: CASSLIAGGEETQYF
DNA: TGCGCCAGCAGCTTAATAGCGGGGGGCGAAGAGACCCAGTACTTC

size: few
D: TRBD2
V: TRBV5-1
J: TRBJ2-7
CDR3: CASRASGTSYEQYF
DNA: TGCGCCAGCAGGGCTAGCGGAACCTCCTACGAGCAGTACTTC

size: -
D: TRBD1
V: TRBV11-2
J: TRBJ1-5
CDR3: CASSPGQGRMNQPQHF
DNA: TGTGCCAGCAGCCCGGGACAGGGAAGGATGAATCAGCCCCAGCATTTT

size: -
D: -
V: TRBV6-5
J: TRBJ1-5
CDR3: CASSYSTYTDRRRNQPQHF
DNA: TGTGCCAGCAGTTACTCGACGTATACTGACAGGCGCCGCAATCAGCCCCAGCATTTT

size: -
D: TRBD1
V: TRBV7-6
J: TRBJ2-5
CDR3: CASSATGGGGTQYF
DNA: TGTGCCAGCAGCGCGACAGGGGGGGGAGGGACCCAGTACTTC

size: -
D: TRBD2
V: TRBV27
J: TRBJ2-1
CDR3: CASSPYSGTPYNEQFF
DNA: TGTGCCAGCAGTCCCTACAGCGGGACCCCCTACAATGAGCAGTTCTTC

size: few
D: TRBD1
V: TRBV28
J: TRBJ2-6
CDR3: CASQGAGANVLTF
DNA: TGTGCCAGTCAGGGGGCAGGGGCCAACGTCCTGACTTTC

size: -
D: -
V: TRBV7-2
J: TRBJ2-1
CDR3: CAGSLGSAYNEQFF
DNA: TGTGCCGGCAGCTTAGGGTCTGCATACAATGAGCAGTTCTTC

size: few
D: TRBD2
V: TRBV10-2
J: TRBJ2-5
CDR3: CASRGLLAGSQETQYF
DNA: TGCGCCAGCAGGGGATTACTAGCGGGGAGCCAAGAGACCCAGTACTTC

size: few
D: -
V: TRBV6-6
J: TRBJ2-5
CDR3: CASSREETWETQYF
DNA: TGTGCCAGCAGCCGTGAAGAGACCTGGGAGACCCAGTACTTC

size: few
D: TRBD2
V: TRBV4-3
J: TRBJ2-3
CDR3: CASSQASGGGDTQYF
DNA: TGCGCCAGCAGCCAAGCTAGCGGGGGGGGAGATACGCAGTATTTT

size: -
D: -
V: TRBV20-1
J: TRBJ2-5
CDR3: CSARKGEETQYF
DNA: TGCAGTGCTAGAAAGGGAGAGGAGACCCAGTACTTC

size: -
D: -
V: TRBV7-6
J: TRBJ1-1
CDR3: CASSLARNTEAFF
DNA: TGTGCCAGCAGCTTGGCCAGGAACACTGAAGCTTTCTTT

size: -
D: -
V: TRBV20-1
J: TRBJ2-1
CDR3: CSASSIGEDNEQFF
DNA: TGCAGTGCTAGTAGCATCGGGGAGGATAATGAGCAGTTCTTC

size: -
D: TRBD1
V: TRBV7-9
J: TRBJ2-5
CDR3: CASSLAGGQDQETQYF
DNA: TGTGCCAGCAGCTTAGCGGGCGGACAGGACCAAGAGACCCAGTACTTC

size: -
D: -
V: TRBV10-3
J: TRBJ1-2
CDR3: CAISEPGADYGYTF
DNA: TGTGCCATCAGTGAACCGGGAGCGGACTATGGCTACACCTTC

size: few
D: -
V: TRBV29-1
J: TRBJ2-7
CDR3: CSDNRVASYEQYF
DNA: TGCAGCGACAACAGGGTCGCGTCCTACGAGCAGTACTTC

size: -
D: TRBD1
V: TRBV6-5
J: TRBJ1-2
CDR3: CASSSDRASYGYTF
DNA: TGTGCCAGCAGTTCGGACAGGGCCTCCTATGGCTACACCTTC

size: once
D: -
V: TRBV4-3
J: TRBJ2-7
CDR3: CASSPDSQSSYEQYF
DNA: TGCGCCAGCAGCCCGGACTCCCAGAGCTCCTACGAGCAGTACTTC

size: -
D: -
V: TRBV27
J: TRBJ2-1
CDR3: CASSFGAGDNEQFF
DNA: TGTGCCAGCAGTTTTGGGGCAGGAGACAATGAGCAGTTCTTC

size: -
D: TRBD2
V: TRBV6-2/TRBV6-3
J: TRBJ2-3
CDR3: CATREVLDTQYF
DNA: TGTGCCACGCGGGAGGTGTTGGATACGCAGTATTTT